This record concerns one T cell receptor beta chain sequence. The antigen remains unidentified. This sample stems from a study of beta chain features in type 1 diabetes. General observations from the study: Shorter TCRB CDR3s, moderately but significantly so, marked every one of the four CD4+ subsets in Type 1 diabetes patients.

In germline, CDR1 is GTSNPN, CDR2 SVGIG (reference sequence). The V end was cut by 0 bases, the J end by 6 bases, with 6 bases between. The CDR3 runs 13 residues. Isolated RNA was reverse transcribed in full, so expressed TCRB transcripts were sequenced. Sequencing was performed with immunoSEQ multiplex PCR; in TCRdb, only in-frame clones are kept and a portion is missing. Of hundreds of thousands of clones in the sample, about an eighth were seen once. This receptor was identified in a man younger than 30 with type 1 diabetes. The sample was naive CD4+ T cells from blood. The chain joins TRBV30 to TRBJ1-6, with D uncertain. Written as DNA, the CDR3 is TGTGCCTGGAGTGTAGTTAGTAATTCACCCCTCCACTTT. The encoded protein is CAWSVVSNSPLHF.